Following are 3 T cell receptor beta chains from one sample sequenced in a study of OX40 agonist ivuxolimab in advanced cancers. Sequencing was performed with immunoSEQ multiplex PCR; in TCRdb, only in-frame clones are kept and a portion is missing. Of about 40,000 clones in the sample, about 88% were seen once. This sample comprised CD4+ or CD8+ T cells sorted from blood, obtained in a trial of the OX40 agonist ivuxolimab. These TCRs come from an adult with an advanced solid tumor such as melanoma, head and neck, liver or kidney cancer.

In this sample, this clone turned up once. This rearrangement joins TRBV10-3 to TRBJ1-2; 7 bases line up with TRBD1. The V gene end was trimmed by 6 bases and the J gene end by 6 bases; junction bases not matched to a gene: 7. This CDR3 has 13 residues. Germline CDR1 reads ENHRY; CDR2 reads SYGVKD. The CDR3 DNA reads TGTGCCATCAGCCTACAGGGGATGGATGGCTACACCTTC. This gives the protein CAISLQGMDGYTF.

This chain joins TRBV28 and TRBJ2-7; D is possibly TRBD2 (6 bases). Looked up from germline, CDR1 is MDHEN and CDR2 is SYDVKM. The V gene lost 5 bases and the J gene lost 3 bases, with 17 bases spanning the gap. This CDR3 has 15 residues. The CDR3 DNA is TGTGCCAGCAGTGTATCCAGGGAGGTCCACTACGAGCAGTACTTC. Translated, it gives CASSVSREVHYEQYF. The complete variable domain, with remaining parts taken from reference TRBV28 and TRBJ2-7, reads DVKVTQSSRYLVKRTGEKVFLECVQDMDHENMFWYRQDPGLGLRLIYFSYDVKMKEKGDIPEGYSVSREKKERFSLILESASTNQTSMYLCASSVSREVHYEQYFGPGTRLTVT.

CDR3 in DNA: TGTGCCAGCAGCACGGGACAGGCATATAATGAAAAACTGTTTTTT. As protein: CASSTGQAYNEKLFF. The V call is TRBV7-8, the J call TRBJ1-4, with 8 positions matching TRBD1. CDR1 and CDR2 from the germline V gene are SGHVS and FQNEAQ. V was pared by 5 bases and J by 4 bases, with 6 bases of the junction left unmatched. The CDR3 has 15 amino acids. Supplemented by reference TRBV7-8 and TRBJ1-4, the full variable domain reads GAGVSQSPRYKVAKRGQDVALRCDPISGHVSLFWYQQALGQGPEFLTYFQNEAQLDKSGLPSDRFFAERPEGSVSTLKIQRTQQEDSAVYLCASSTGQAYNEKLFFGSGTQLSVL.